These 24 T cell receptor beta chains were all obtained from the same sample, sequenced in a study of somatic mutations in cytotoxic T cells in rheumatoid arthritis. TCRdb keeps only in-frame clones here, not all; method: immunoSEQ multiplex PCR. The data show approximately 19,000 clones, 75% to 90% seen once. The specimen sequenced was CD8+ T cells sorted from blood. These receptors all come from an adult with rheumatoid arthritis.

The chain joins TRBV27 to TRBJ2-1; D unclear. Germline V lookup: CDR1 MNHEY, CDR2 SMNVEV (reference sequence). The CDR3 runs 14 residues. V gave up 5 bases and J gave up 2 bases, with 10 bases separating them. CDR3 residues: CASSIVTPYNEQFF. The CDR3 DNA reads TGTGCCAGCAGTATAGTAACTCCCTACAATGAGCAGTTCTTC.

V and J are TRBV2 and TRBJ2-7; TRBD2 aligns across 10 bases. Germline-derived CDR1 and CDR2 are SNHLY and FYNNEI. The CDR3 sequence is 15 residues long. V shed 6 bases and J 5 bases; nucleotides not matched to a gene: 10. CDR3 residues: CASRDTSGEKNEQYF. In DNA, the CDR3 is TGTGCCAGCAGGGACACTAGCGGGGAGAAAAACGAGCAGTACTTC. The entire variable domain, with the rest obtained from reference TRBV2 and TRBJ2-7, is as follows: EPEVTQTPSHQVTQMGQEVILRCVPISNHLYFYWYRQILGQKVEFLVSFYNNEISEKSEIFDDQFSVERPDGSNFTLKIRSTKLEDSAMYFCASRDTSGEKNEQYFGPGTRLTVT.

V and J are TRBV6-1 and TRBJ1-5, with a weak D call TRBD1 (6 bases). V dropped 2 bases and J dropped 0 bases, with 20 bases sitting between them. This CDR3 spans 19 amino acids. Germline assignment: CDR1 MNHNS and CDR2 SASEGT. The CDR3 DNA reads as TGTGCCAGCAGTGAAATGGCAGGGGCTAGGGGCTATAGCAATCAGCCCCAGCATTTT. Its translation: CASSEMAGARGYSNQPQHF.

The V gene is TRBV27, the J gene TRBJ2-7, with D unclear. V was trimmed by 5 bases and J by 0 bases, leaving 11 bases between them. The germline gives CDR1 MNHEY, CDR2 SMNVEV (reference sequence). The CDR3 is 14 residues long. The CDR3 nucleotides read TGTGCCAGCAGTCACCGGGTGGGCTCCTACGAGCAGTACTTC. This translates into CASSHRVGSYEQYF.

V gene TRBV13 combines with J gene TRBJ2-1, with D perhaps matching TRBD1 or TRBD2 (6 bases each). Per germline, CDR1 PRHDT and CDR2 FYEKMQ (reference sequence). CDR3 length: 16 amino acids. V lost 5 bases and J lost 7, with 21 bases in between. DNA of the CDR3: TGTGCCAGCAGCCGGGGGCCAGCTAGTGGTACGAATGAGCAGTTCTTC. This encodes CASSRGPASGTNEQFF.

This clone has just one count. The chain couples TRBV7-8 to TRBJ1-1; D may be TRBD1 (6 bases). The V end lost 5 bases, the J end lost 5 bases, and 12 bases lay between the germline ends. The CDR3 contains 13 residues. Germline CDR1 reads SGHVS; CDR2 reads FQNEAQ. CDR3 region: CASSRGGRTEAFF. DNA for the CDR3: TGTGCCAGCAGCAGGGGGGGGAGGACTGAAGCTTTCTTT.

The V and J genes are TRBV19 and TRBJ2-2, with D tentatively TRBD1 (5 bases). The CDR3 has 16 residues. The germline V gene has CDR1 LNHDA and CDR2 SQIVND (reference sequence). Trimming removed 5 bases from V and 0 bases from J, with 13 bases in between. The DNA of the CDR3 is TGTGCCAGTAGTCCTCCAGGGATTTCGAACACCGGGGAGCTGTTTTTT. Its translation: CASSPPGISNTGELFF.

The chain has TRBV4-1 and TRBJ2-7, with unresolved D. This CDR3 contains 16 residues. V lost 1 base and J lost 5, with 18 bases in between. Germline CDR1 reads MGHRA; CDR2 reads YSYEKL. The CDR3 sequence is CASSQGFHSGLDEQYF. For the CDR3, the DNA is TGCGCCAGCAGCCAAGGCTTTCATTCAGGTCTCGACGAGCAGTACTTC.

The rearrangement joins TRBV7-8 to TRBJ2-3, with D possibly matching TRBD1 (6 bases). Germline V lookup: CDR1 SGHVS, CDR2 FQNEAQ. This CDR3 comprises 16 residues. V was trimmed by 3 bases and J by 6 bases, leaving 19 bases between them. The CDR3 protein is CASSFWSLGAPDTQYF. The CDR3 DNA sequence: TGTGCCAGCAGCTTTTGGTCGCTGGGGGCTCCCGATACGCAGTATTTT.

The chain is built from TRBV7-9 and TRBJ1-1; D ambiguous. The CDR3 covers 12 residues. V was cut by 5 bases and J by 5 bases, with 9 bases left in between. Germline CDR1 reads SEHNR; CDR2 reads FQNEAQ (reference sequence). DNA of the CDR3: TGTGCCAGCAGCCCCGGACGAACTGAAGCTTTCTTT. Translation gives CASSPGRTEAFF.

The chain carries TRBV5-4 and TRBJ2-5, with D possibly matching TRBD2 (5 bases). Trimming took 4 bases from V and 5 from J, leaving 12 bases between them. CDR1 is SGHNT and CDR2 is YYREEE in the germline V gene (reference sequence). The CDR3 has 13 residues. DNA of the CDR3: TGTGCCAGCAGCCCTCCGGGGTTGGAGACCCAGTACTTC. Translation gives CASSPPGLETQYF.

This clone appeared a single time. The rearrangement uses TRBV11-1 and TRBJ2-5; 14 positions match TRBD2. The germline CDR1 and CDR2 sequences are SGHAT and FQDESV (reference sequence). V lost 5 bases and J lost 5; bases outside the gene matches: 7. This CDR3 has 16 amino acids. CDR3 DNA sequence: TGTGCCAGCAGCGAGACTAGCGGGGGGGCCCGGGAGACCCAGTACTTC. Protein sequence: CASSETSGGARETQYF. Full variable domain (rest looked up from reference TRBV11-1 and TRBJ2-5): EAEVAQSPRYKITEKSQAVAFWCDPISGHATLYWYRQILGQGPELLVQFQDESVVDDSQLPKDRFSAERLKGVDSTLKIQPAELGDSAMYLCASSETSGGARETQYFGPGTRLLVL.

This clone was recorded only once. CDR3 amino acids: CASSRSYEQYF. The CDR3 region has the DNA TGTGCCAGCAGCCGTTCCTACGAGCAGTACTTC. V usage is TRBV5-6 and J usage is TRBJ2-7; D not resolved. CDR1 and CDR2 from the germline V gene are SGHDT and YYEEEE. Trimming cost V 4 bases and J 1 base, with 3 bases left between them. CDR3 length: 11 amino acids.

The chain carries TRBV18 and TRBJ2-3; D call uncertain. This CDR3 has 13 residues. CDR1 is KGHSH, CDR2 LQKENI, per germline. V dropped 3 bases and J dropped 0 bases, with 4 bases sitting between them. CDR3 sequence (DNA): TGTGCCAGCTCACCCCCTAGCACAGATACGCAGTATTTT. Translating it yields CASSPPSTDTQYF.

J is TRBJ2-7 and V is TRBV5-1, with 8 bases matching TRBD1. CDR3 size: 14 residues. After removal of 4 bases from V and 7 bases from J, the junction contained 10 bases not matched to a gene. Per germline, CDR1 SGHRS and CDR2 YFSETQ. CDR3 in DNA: TGCGCCAGCAGCCCTCAGGACAGGGTGAGTGAGCAGTACTTC. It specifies CASSPQDRVSEQYF.

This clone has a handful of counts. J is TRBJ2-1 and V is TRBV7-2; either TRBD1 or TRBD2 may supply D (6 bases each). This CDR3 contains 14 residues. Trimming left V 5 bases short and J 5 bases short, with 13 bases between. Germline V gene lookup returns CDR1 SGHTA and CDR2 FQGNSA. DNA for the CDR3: TGTGCCAGCAGCGAGGGGGGTTGGGACAATGAGCAGTTCTTC. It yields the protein CASSEGGWDNEQFF. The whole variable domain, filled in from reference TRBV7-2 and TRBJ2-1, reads GAGVSQSPSNKVTEKGKDVELRCDPISGHTALYWYRQSLGQGLEFLIYFQGNSAPDKSGLPSDRFSAERTGGSVSTLTIQRTQQEDSAVYLCASSEGGWDNEQFFGPGTRLTVL.

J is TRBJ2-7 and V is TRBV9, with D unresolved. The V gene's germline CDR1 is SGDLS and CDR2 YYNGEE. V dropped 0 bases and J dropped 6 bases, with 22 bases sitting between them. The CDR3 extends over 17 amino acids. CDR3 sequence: CASSVEGDRPGQREQYF. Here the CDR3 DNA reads TGTGCCAGCAGCGTAGAAGGTGACCGTCCGGGCCAGCGCGAGCAGTACTTC.

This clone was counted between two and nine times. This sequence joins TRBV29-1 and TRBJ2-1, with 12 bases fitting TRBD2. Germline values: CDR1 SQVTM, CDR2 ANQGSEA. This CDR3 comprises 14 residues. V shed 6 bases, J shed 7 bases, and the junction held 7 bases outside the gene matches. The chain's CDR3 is CSVGLAGGPNEQFF. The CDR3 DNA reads TGCAGCGTGGGGCTAGCGGGAGGGCCTAATGAGCAGTTCTTC.

CDR3 region: CASSLREGWTGELFF. CDR3 sequence (DNA): TGTGCCAGCAGCTTAAGGGAGGGCTGGACCGGGGAGCTGTTTTTT. This chain connects TRBV5-6 to TRBJ2-2; 7 bases map to TRBD2. The CDR3 runs 15 residues. The J segment lost 5 bases and the V segment lost 2 bases, leaving 6 bases of the junction unmatched. CDR1 is SGHDT and CDR2 is YYEEEE in the germline V gene.

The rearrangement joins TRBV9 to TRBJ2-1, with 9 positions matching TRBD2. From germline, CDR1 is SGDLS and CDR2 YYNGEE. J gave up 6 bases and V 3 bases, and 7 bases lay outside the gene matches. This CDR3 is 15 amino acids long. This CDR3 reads CASSGVAGALNEQFF. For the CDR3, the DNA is TGTGCCAGCAGCGGTGTAGCGGGAGCCCTCAATGAGCAGTTCTTC.

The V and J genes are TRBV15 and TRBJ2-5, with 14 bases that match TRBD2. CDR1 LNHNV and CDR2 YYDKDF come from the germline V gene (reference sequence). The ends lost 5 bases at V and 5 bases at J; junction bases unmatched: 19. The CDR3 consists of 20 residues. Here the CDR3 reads CATSGPAGTSGSVERETQYF. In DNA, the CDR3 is TGTGCCACCAGCGGACCAGCAGGGACTAGCGGGAGCGTGGAGCGGGAGACCCAGTACTTC.

In nucleotides, the CDR3 is TGCGCCAGCAGCACAAGGGACGGAGCCTACGAGCAGTACTTC. Amino acids: CASSTRDGAYEQYF. The chain is built from TRBV5-1 and TRBJ2-7, with D perhaps given as TRBD1 or TRBD2 (5 bases each). The V and J ends lost 4 bases and 2 bases respectively, with 13 bases between them. Germline V gives CDR1 SGHRS, CDR2 YFSETQ. This CDR3 is built from 14 residues.

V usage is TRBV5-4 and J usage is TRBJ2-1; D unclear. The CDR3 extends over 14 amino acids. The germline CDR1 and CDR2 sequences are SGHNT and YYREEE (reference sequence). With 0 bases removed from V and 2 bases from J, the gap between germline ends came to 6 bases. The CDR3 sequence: CASSLAGTYNEQFF. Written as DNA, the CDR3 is TGTGCCAGCAGCTTGGCCGGCACCTACAATGAGCAGTTCTTC.

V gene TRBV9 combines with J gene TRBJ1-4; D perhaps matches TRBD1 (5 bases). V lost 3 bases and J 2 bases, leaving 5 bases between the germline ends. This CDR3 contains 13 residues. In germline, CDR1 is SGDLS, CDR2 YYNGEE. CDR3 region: CASSAGTNEKLFF. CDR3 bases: TGTGCCAGCAGCGCAGGGACTAATGAAAAACTGTTTTTT.